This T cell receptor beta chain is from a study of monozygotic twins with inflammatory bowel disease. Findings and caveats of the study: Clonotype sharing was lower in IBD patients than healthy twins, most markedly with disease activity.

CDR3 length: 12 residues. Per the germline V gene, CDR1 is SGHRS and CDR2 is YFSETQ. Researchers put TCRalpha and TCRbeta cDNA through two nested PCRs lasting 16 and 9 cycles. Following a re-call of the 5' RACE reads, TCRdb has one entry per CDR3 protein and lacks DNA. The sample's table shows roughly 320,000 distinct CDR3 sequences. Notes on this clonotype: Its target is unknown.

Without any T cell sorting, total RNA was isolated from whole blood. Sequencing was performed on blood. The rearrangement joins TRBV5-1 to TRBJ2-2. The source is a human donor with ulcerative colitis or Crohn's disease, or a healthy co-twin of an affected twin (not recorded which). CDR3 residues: CASSQHTGELFF. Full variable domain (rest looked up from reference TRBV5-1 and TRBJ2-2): KAGVTQTPRYLIKTRGQQVTLSCSPISGHRSVSWYQQTPGQGLQFLFEYFSETQRNKGNFPGRFSGRQFSNSRSEMNVSTLELGDSALYLCASSQHTGELFFGEGSRLTVL.